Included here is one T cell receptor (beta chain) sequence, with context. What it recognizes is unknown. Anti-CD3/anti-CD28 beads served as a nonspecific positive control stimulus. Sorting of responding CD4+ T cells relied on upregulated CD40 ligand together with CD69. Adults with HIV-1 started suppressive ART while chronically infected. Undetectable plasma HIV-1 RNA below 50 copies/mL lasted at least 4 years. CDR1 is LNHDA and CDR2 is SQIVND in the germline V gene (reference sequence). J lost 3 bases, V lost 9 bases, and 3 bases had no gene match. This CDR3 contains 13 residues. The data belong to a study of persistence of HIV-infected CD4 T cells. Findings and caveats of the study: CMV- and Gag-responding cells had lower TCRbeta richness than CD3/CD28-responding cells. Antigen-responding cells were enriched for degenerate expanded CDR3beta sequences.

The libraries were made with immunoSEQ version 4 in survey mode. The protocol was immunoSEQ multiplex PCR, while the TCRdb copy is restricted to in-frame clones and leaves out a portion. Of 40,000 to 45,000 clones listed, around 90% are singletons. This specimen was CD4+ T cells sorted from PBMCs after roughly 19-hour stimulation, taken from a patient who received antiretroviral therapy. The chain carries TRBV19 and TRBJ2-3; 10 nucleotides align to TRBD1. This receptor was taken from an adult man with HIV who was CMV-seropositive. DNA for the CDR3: TGTGCCAGGGACAGGGGGGAAACAGATACGCAGTATTTT. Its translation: CARDRGETDTQYF.